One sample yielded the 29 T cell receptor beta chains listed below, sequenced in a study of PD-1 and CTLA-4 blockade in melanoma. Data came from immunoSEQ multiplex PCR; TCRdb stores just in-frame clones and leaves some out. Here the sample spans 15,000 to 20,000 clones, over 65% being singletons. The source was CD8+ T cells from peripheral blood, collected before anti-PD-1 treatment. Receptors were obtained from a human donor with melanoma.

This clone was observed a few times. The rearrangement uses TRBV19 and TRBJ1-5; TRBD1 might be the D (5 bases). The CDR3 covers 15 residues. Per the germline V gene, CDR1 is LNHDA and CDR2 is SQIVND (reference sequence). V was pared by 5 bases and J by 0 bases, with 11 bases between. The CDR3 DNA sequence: TGTGCCAGTAGTGGGGACCTGTATAGCAATCAGCCCCAGCATTTT. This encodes CASSGDLYSNQPQHF.

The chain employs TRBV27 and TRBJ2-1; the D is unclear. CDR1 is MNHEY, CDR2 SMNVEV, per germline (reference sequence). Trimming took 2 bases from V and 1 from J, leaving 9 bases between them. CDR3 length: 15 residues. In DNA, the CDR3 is TGTGCCAGCAGTTTAGCAGGACCGTCCTACAATGAGCAGTTCTTC. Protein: CASSLAGPSYNEQFF.

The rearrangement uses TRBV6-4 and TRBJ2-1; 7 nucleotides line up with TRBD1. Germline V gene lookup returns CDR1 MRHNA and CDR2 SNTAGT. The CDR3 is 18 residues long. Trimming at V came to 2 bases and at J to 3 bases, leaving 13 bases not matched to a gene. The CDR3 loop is CASSDQIQTGIGYNEQFF. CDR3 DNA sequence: TGTGCCAGCAGTGACCAGATACAGACAGGGATCGGCTACAATGAGCAGTTCTTC.

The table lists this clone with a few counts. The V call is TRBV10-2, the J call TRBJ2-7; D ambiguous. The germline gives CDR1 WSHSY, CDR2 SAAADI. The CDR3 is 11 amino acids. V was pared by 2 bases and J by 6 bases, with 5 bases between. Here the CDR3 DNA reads TGCGCCAGCAGTGAGGGTGGCGAGCAGTACTTC. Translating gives CASSEGGEQYF.

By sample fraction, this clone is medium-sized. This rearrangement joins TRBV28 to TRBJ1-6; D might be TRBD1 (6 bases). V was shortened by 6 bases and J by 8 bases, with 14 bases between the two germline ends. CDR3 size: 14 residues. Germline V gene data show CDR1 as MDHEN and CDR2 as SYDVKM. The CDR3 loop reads CASRKTGSDSPLHF. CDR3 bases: TGTGCCAGCAGGAAAACAGGGTCGGATTCACCCCTCCACTTT.

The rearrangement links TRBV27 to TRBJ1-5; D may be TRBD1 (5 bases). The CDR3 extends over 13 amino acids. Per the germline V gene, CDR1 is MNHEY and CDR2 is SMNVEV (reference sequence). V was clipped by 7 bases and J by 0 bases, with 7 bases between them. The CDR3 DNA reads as TGTGCCAGCAAGGGGTTTAGCAATCAGCCCCAGCATTTT. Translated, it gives CASKGFSNQPQHF.

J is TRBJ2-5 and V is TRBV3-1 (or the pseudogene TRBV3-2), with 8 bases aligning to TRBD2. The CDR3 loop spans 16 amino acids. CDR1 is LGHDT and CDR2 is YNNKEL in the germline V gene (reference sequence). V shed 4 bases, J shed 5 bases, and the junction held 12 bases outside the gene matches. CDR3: CASSLVSGGVGETQYF. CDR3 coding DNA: TGTGCCAGCAGCCTCGTCTCCGGGGGGGTAGGGGAGACCCAGTACTTC.

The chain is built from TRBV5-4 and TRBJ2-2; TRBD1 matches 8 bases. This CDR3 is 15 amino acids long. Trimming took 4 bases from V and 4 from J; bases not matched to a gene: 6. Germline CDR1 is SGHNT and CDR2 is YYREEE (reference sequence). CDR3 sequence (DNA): TGTGCCAGCAGCCTCGGACAGGGTGGCACCGGGGAGCTGTTTTTT. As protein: CASSLGQGGTGELFF. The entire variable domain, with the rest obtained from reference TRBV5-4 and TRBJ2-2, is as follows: ETGVTQSPTHLIKTRGQQVTLRCSSQSGHNTVSWYQQALGQGPQFIFQYYREEENGRGNFPPRFSGLQFPNYSSELNVNALELDDSALYLCASSLGQGGTGELFFGEGSRLTVL.

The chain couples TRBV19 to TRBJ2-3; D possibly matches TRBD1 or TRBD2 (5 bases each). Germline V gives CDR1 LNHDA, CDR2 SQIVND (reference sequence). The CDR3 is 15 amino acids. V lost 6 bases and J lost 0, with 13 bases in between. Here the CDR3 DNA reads TGTGCCAGTAGCCAGGGACGGTTTAGCACAGATACGCAGTATTTT. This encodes CASSQGRFSTDTQYF.

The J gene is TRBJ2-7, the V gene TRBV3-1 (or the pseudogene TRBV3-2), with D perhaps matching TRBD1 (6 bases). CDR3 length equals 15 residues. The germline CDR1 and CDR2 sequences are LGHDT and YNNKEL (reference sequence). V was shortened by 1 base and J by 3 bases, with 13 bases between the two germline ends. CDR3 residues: CASSQAGTRNYEQYF. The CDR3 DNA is TGTGCCAGCAGCCAAGCAGGGACAAGGAACTACGAGCAGTACTTC.

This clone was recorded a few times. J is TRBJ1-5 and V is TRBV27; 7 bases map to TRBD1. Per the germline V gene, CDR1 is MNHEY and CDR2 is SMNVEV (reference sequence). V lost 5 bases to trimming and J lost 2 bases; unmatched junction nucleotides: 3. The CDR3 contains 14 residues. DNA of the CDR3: TGTGCCAGCAGTCCCACAGGGGGCAATCAGCCCCAGCATTTT. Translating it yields CASSPTGGNQPQHF.

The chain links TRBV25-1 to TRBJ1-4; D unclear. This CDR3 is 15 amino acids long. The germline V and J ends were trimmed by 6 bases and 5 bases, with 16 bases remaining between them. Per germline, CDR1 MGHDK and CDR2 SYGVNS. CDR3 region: CASRPNEGLNEKLFF. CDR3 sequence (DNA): TGTGCCAGCAGGCCCAATGAGGGCCTCAATGAAAAACTGTTTTTT. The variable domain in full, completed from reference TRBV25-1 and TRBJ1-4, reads EADIYQTPRYLVIGTGKKITLECSQTMGHDKMYWYQQDPGMELHLIHYSYGVNSTEKGDLSSESTVSRIRTEHFPLTLESARPSHTSQYLCASRPNEGLNEKLFFGSGTQLSVL.

The CDR3 reads CASSPRGGGNNAGELFF. The DNA for the CDR3 is TGTGCCAGCAGCCCCCGCGGAGGGGGGAACAATGCCGGGGAGCTGTTTTTT. The rearrangement joins TRBV11-3 to TRBJ2-2; perhaps D is TRBD1 or TRBD2 (6 bases each). Per germline, CDR1 SGHNT and CDR2 YENEEA. CDR3 length: 17 amino acids. Trimming cost V 5 bases and J 6 bases, with 22 bases left between them. Drawing the rest from reference TRBV11-3 and TRBJ2-2, the complete variable domain is EAGVVQSPRYKIIEKKQPVAFWCNPISGHNTLYWYLQNLGQGPELLIRYENEEAVDDSQLPKDRFSAERLKGVDSTLKIQPAELGDSAVYLCASSPRGGGNNAGELFFGEGSRLTVL.

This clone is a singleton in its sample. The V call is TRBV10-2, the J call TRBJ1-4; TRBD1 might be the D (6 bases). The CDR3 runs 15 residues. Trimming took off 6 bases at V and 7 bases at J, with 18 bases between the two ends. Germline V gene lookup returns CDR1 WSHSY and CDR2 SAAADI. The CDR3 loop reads CASRSPGGTSEKLFF. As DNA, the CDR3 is TGCGCCAGCAGGTCCCCGGGAGGGACAAGTGAAAAACTGTTTTTT.

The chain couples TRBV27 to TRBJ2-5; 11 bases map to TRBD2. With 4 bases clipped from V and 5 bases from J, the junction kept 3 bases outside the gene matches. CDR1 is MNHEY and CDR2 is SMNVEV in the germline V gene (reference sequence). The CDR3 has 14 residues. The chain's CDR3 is CASSWVAGGETQYF. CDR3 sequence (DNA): TGTGCCAGCAGTTGGGTAGCGGGAGGGGAGACCCAGTACTTC.

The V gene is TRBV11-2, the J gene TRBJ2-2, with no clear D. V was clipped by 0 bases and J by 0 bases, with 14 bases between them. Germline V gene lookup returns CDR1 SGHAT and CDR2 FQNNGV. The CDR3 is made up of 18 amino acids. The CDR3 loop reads CASSLEYSQLTNTGELFF. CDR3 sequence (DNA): TGTGCCAGCAGCTTAGAGTACAGTCAACTTACGAACACCGGGGAGCTGTTTTTT.

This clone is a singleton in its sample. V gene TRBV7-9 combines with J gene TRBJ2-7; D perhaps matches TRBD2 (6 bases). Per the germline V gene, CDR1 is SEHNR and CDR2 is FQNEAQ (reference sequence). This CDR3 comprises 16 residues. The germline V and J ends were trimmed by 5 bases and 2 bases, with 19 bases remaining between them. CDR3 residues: CASSLTPGDGPYEQYF. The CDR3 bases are TGTGCCAGCAGCCTCACTCCGGGAGACGGCCCCTACGAGCAGTACTTC.

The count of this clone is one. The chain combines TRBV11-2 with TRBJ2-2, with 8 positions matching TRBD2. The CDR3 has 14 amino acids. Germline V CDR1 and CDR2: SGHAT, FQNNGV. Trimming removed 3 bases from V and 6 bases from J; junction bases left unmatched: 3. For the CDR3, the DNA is TGTGCCAGCAGCTTGAGCGGGAGTGCCGGGGAGCTGTTTTTT. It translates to CASSLSGSAGELFF.

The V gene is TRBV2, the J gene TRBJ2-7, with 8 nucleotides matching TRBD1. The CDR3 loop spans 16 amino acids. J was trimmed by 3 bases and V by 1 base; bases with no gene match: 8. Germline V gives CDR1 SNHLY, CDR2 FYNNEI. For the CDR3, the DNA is TGTGCCAGCAGTGAAGGGGCCCAGGGGGCTAACTACGAGCAGTACTTC. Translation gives CASSEGAQGANYEQYF.

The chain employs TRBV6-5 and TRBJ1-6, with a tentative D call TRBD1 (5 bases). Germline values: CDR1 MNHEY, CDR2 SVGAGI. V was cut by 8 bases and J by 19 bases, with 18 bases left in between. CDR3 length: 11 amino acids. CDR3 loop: CASGLGAQEHF. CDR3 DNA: TGTGCCAGCGGTCTTGGGGCTCAGGAACACTTT.

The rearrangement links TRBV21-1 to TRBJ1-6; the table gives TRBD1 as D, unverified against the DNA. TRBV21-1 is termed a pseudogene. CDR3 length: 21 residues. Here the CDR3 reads CASSKPRRDINSSSYNSPLHF. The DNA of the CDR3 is TGTGCCAGCAGCAAACCACGCCGGGACATCAATTCTAGCTCCTATAATTCACCCCTCCACTTT.

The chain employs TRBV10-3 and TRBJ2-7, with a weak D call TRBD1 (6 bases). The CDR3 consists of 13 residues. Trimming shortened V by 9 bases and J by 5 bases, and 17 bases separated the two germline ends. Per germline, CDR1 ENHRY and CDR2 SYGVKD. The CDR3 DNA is TGTGCCATTGGACAGACCGCACTCAACGAGCAGTACTTC. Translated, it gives CAIGQTALNEQYF.

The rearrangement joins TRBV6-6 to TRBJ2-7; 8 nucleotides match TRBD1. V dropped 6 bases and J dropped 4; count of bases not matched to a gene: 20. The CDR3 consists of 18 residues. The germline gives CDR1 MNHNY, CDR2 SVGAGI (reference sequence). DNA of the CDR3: TGTGCCAGCAGCCGAGGACAGGGCAGAGCTAACCCTGGTTACGAGCAGTACTTC. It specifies CASSRGQGRANPGYEQYF.

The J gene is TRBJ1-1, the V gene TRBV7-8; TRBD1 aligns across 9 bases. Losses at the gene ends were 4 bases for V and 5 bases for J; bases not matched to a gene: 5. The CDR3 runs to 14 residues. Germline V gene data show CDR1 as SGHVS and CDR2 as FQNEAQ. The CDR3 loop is CASSWGQGWTEAFF. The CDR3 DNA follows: TGTGCCAGCAGCTGGGGACAGGGATGGACTGAAGCTTTCTTT.

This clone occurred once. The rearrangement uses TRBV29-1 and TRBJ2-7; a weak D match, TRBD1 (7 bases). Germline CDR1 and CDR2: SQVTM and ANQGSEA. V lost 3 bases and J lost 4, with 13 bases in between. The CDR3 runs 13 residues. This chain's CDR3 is CSVEEPGGYEQYF. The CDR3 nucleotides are TGCAGCGTTGAGGAGCCAGGGGGGTACGAGCAGTACTTC.

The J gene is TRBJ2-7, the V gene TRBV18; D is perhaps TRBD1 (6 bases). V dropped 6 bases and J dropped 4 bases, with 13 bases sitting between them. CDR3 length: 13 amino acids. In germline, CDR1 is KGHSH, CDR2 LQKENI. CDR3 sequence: CASSLGTIYEQYF. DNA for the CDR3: TGTGCCAGCTCCCTCGGGACAATATACGAGCAGTACTTC.

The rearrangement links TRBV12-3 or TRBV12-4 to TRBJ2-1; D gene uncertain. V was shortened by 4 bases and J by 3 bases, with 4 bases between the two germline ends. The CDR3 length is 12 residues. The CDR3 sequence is CASSSVYNEQFF. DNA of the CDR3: TGTGCCAGCAGTTCCGTCTACAATGAGCAGTTCTTC.

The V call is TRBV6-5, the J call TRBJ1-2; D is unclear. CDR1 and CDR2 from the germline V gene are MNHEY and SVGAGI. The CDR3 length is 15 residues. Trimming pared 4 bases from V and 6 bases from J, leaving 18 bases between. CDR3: CASSFREPRLDGYTF. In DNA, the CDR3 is TGTGCCAGCAGTTTCCGGGAGCCTAGGTTGGATGGCTACACCTTC.

In nucleotides, the CDR3 is TGTGCCAGCAGCCAAGCTGAGCGGGGAGTCAGGTCCGGGGAGCTGTTTTTT. Translating gives CASSQAERGVRSGELFF. The V call is TRBV3-1 (or the pseudogene TRBV3-2), the J call TRBJ2-2; 7 bases match TRBD2. In germline, CDR1 is LGHDT, CDR2 YNNKEL (reference sequence). The CDR3 contains 17 residues. The V segment lost 1 base and the J segment 6 bases; nucleotides outside the gene matches: 11.